The clone carrying this TCR beta chain has only a few counts. The table came from immunoSEQ multiplex PCR; TCRdb's copy has only in-frame clones and leaves some out. The profile covers about 370,000 clones, with about 88% appearing a single time and 1.9% taken by the ten largest. This CDR3 is built from 13 residues. The germline V gene has CDR1 KGHSH and CDR2 LQKENI. V lost 8 bases and J 3 bases, leaving 13 bases between the germline ends. Described treatment: around 19 received Ad26.COV2.S at low or high dose, single or two shots; about 5 received placebo; per-sample allocation not given. Specimens were obtained on day 63 following the first vaccine or placebo injection. The donor was a Boston adult aged 18-55 years. Wuhan-strain spike was delivered by a replication-incompetent Ad26 vector. This sample is part of a study of Ad26.COV2.S vaccination and SARS-CoV-2 variants.

Material: peripheral blood, obtained in a trial of Ad26.COV2.S vaccine versus placebo. This chain uses TRBV18 with TRBJ1-1; perhaps TRBD1 as D (5 bases). The clonotype comes from a person aged 18 to 59 who received the Ad26.COV2.S COVID-19 vaccine or a placebo. The CDR3 DNA reads as TGTGCCAGCAGCAGGGAAATACACACTGAAGCTTTCTTT. It yields the protein CASSREIHTEAFF.